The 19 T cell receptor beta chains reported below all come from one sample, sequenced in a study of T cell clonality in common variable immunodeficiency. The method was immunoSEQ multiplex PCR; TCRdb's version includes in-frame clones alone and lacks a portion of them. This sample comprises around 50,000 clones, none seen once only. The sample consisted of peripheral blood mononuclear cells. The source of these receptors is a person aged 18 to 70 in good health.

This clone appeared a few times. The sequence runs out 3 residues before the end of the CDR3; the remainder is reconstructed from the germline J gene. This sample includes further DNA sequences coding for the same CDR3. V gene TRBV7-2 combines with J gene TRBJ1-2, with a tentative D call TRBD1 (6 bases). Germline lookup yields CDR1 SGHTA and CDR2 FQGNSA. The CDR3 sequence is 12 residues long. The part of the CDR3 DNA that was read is TGTGCCAGCAGCCCTGATTCTAGGGGG. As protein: CASSPDSRG. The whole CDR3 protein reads CASSPDSRGYTF.

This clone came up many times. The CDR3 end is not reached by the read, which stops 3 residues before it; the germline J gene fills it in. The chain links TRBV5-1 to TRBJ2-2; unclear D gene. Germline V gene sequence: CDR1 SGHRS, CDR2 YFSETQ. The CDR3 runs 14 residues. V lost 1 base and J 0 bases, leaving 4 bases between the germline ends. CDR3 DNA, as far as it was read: TGCGCCAGCAGCTTGCCCTCGAACACCGGGGAG. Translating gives CASSLPSNTGE. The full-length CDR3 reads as CASSLPSNTGELFF.

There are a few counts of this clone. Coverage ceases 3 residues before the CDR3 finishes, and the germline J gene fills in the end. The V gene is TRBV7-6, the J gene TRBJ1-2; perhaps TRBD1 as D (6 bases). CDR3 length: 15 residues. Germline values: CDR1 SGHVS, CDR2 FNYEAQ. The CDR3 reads CASSSSGGAADTYTF. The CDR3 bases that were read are TGTGCCAGCAGCTCTAGCGGGGGGGCGGCAGATACC.

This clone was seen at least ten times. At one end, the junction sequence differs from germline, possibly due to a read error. The CDR3 region is CASSPGGTSIDTQYF. CDR3 DNA (partial): TGTGCCAGCTCACCTGGTGGGACTAGCATAGATACG. The chain recombines TRBV18 with TRBJ2-3; 9 nucleotides align to TRBD2. The missing CDR3 end, 3 residues past where the read stops, is filled in from the germline J gene. This CDR3 is built from 15 residues. Per the germline V gene, CDR1 is KGHSH and CDR2 is LQKENI.

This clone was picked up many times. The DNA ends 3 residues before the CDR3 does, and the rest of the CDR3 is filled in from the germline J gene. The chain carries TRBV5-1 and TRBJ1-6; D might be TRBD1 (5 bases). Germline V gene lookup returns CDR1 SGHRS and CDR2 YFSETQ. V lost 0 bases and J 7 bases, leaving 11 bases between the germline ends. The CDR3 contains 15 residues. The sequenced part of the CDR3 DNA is TGCGCCAGCAGCTTGGCGGGCAGGGTGAATTCACCC. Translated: CASSLAGRVNSP. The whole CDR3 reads CASSLAGRVNSPLHF.

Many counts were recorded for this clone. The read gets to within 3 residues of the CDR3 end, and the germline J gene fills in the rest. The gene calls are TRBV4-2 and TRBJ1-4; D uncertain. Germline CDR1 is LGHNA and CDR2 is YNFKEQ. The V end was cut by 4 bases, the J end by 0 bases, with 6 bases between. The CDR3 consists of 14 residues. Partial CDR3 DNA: TGTGCCAGCAGCCCCGGTGCAACTAATGAAAAA. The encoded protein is CASSPGATNEK. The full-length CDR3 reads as CASSPGATNEKLFF.

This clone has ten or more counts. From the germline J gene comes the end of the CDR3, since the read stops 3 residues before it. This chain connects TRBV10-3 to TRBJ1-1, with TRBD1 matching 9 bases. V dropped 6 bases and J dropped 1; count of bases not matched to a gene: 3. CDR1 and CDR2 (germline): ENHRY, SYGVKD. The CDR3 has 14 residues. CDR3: CAISRGQGNTEAFF. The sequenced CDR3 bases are TGTGCCATCAGCAGGGGACAGGGGAACACTGAA.

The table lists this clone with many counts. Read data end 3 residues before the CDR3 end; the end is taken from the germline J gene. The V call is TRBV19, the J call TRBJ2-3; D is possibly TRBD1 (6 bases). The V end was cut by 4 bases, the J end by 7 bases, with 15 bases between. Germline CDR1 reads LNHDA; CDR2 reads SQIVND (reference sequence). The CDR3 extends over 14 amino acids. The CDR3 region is CASSTPYRVNTQYF. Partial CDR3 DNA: TGTGCCAGTAGTACACCATACAGGGTAAATACG. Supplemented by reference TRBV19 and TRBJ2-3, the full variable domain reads DGGITQSPKYLFRKEGQNVTLSCEQNLNHDAMYWYRQDPGQGLRLIYYSQIVNDFQKGDIAEGYSVSREKKESFPLTVTSAQKNPTAFYLCASSTPYRVNTQYFGPGTRLTVL.

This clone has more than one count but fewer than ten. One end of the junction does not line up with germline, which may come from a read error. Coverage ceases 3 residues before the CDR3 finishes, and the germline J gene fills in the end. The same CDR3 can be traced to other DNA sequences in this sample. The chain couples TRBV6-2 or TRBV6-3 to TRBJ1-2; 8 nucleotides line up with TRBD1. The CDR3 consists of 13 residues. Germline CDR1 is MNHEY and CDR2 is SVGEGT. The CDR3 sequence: CASSGMTGDGYTF. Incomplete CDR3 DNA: TGCGCCAGCAGTGGAATGACAGGGGATGGC.

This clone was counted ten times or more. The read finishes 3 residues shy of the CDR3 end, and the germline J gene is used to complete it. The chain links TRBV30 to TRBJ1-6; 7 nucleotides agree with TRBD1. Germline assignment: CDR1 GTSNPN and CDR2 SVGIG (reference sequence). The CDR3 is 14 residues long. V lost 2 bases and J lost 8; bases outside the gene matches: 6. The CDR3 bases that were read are TGTGCCTGGAGTCGGACAGGTCCCGATTCACCC. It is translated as CAWSRTGPDSP. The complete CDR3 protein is CAWSRTGPDSPLHF.

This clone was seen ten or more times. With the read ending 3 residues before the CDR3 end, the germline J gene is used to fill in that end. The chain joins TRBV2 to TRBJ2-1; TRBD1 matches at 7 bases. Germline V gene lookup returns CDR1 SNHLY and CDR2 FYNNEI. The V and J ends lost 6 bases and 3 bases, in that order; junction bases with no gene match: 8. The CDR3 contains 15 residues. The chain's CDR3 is CASRRGPMGYNEQFF. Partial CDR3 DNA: TGTGCCAGCAGGAGGGGGCCGATGGGCTACAATGAG. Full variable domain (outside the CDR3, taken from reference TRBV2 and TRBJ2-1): EPEVTQTPSHQVTQMGQEVILRCVPISNHLYFYWYRQILGQKVEFLVSFYNNEISEKSEIFDDQFSVERPDGSNFTLKIRSTKLEDSAMYFCASRRGPMGYNEQFFGPGTRLTVL.

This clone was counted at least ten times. The CDR3 DNA, read in part, is TGTGCCAGCAGCTTAGGCGGCTCCTCGCAAGAGACC. Translated: CASSLGGSSQET. The whole CDR3 sequence reads CASSLGGSSQETQYF. The V call is TRBV11-2, the J call TRBJ2-5; D ambiguous. The read finishes 3 residues shy of the CDR3 end, and the germline J gene is used to complete it. The germline V and J ends were trimmed by 1 base and 2 bases, with 11 bases remaining between them. There are 15 residues in the CDR3. CDR1 and CDR2 (germline): SGHAT, FQNNGV.

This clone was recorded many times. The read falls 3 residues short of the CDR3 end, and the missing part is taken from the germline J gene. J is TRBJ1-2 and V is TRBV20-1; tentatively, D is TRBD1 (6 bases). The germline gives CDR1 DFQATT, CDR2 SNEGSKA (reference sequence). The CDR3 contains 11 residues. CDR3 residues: CSASGQFGYTF. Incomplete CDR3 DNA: TGCAGTGCTAGTGGACAGTTTGGT.

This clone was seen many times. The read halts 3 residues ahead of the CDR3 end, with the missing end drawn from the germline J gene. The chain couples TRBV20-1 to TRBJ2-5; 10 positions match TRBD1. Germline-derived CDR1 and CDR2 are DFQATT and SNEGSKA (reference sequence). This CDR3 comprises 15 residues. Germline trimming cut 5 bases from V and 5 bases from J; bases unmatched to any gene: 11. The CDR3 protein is CSAQNVGQGWETQYF. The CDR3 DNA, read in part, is TGCAGTGCTCAGAACGTGGGACAGGGGTGGGAGACC.

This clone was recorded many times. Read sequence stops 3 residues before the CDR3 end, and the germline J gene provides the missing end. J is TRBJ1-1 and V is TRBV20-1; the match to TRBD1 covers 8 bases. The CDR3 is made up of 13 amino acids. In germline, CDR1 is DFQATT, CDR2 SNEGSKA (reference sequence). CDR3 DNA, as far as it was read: TGCAGTGCTAGAGAGACAGGGGAAGGGGAT. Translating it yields CSARETGEGD. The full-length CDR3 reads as CSARETGEGDAFF.

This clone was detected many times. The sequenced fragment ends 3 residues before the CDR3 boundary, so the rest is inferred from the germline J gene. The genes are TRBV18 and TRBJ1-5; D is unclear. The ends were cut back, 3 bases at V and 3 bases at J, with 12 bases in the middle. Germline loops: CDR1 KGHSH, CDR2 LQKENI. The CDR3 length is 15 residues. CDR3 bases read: TGTGCCAGCTCACCCACCCGGGTGGACAATCAGCCC. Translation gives CASSPTRVDNQP. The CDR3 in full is CASSPTRVDNQPQHF.

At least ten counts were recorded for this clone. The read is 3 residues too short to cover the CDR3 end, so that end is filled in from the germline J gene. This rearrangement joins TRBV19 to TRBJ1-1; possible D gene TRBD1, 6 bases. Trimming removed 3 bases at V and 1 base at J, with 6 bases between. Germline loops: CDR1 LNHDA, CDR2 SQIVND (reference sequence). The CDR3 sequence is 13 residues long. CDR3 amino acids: CASSIRGNTEAFF. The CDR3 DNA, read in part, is TGTGCCAGTAGTATCAGGGGGAACACTGAA.

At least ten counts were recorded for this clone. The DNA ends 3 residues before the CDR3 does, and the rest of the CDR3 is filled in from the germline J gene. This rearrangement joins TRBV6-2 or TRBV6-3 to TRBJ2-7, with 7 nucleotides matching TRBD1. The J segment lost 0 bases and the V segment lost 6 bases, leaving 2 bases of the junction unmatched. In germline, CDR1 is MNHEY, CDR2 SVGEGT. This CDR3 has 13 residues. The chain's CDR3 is CASRTGSSYEQYF. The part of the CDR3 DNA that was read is TGTGCCAGCAGGACAGGGAGCTCCTACGAG.

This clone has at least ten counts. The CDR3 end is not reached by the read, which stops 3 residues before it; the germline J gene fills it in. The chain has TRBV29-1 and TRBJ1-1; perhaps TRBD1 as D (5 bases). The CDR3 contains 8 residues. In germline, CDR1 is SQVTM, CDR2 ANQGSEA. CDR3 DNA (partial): TGCAGCGTTGGGGGC. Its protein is CSVGG. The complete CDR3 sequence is CSVGGAFF.